This is a list of T cell receptor beta chains from one sample in a study of T cells in Graves' hyperthyroidism and ophthalmopathy. TCRdb re-derived calls from the multiplex PCR reads in MiXCR, one entry per CDR3 protein. The sample records 300,000 to 350,000 distinct CDR3 sequences, around 18% being singletons. Sequencing was performed on blood. Source of these receptors: a woman aged 40 to 50 with Graves' ophthalmopathy. CDR3s include the opening cysteine and the closing phenylalanine or tryptophan. Each record gives: D gene, clone size, J gene, V gene, CDR3 DNA, CDR3 protein. The D gene is left open where the match is weak. A clone size is listed for some rows: how often the clone was seen (once, few, many), or a class if it is expanded.

TRBD1,many,TRBJ2-7,TRBV20-1,TGCAGCATGGTGGACAGGTACGAGCAGTACTTC,CSMVDRYEQYF
-,-,TRBJ2-2,TRBV7-3,TGTGCCAGCAGCTTAGAAGGAGGGGCCGGGGAGCTGTGTTTT,CASSLEGGAGELCF
TRBD1,many,TRBJ2-4,TRBV20-1,TGCAGTGCTGTGAGGGGGTTAACAGGGGTTGGAAACATTCAGTACTTC,CSAVRGLTGVGNIQYF
-,many,TRBJ1-1,TRBV7-3,TGTGCCAGCAGCTTTGGACTGACCCCGAACACTGAAGCTTTCTTT,CASSFGLTPNTEAFF
-,-,TRBJ2-2,TRBV5-6,TGTGCCAGCAGCTCTCCAACAGGGATCACCGGGGAGCTGTTTTTT,CASSSPTGITGELFF
-,-,TRBJ2-6,TRBV30,TGTGCCTGGAGTTGGCAGGGTTCTGGGGCCAACGTCCTGACTTTC,CAWSWQGSGANVLTF
-,many,TRBJ2-7,TRBV6-2/TRBV6-3,TGTGCCAGCAGTTACTCGAGAGGGAATGGCGAGCAGTACTTC,CASSYSRGNGEQYF
-,-,TRBJ2-2,TRBV5-1,TGCGCCAGCAGAGGGCCGGAGACCGGGGAGCTGTTTTTT,CASRGPETGELFF
-,many,TRBJ2-5,TRBV19,TGTGCCAGTAGTCCTCCCCATGGGGCCAGAGCCCCCCAGTACTTC,CASSPPHGARAPQYF
-,many,TRBJ2-1,TRBV7-9,TGTGCCAGCAGCTTGACGGCCAATGAGCAGTTCTTC,CASSLTANEQFF
-,-,TRBJ2-7,TRBV7-2,TGTGCCAGCAGCGTAGGCTCTGAAACTGTCTACGAGCAGTACTTC,CASSVGSETVYEQYF
TRBD1,many,TRBJ1-2,TRBV4-2,TGTGCCAGCAGCCAAGATTTTCCAGGGGGCTTTAGGGGCTACACCTTC,CASSQDFPGGFRGYTF
-,many,TRBJ1-1,TRBV30,TGTGCCTGGAACTCGATGGGGGCTTGGAACACTGAAGCTTTCTTT,CAWNSMGAWNTEAFF
-,many,TRBJ2-7,TRBV7-8,TGTGCCAGCAGCTTAGGGGGCTACTCCTACGAGCAGTACTTC,CASSLGGYSYEQYF
-,many,TRBJ1-3,TRBV29-1,TGCAGCGTTTCCATGAGCTCTGGAAACACCATATATTTT,CSVSMSSGNTIYF
-,many,TRBJ1-1,TRBV30,TGTGCCTGGCATAGGAACACTGAAGCTTTCTTT,CAWHRNTEAFF
-,many,TRBJ1-1,TRBV6-1,TGTGCCAGCAGTGAAGAAGTCGCAGGATTCAATGAAGCTTTCTTT,CASSEEVAGFNEAFF
TRBD2,-,TRBJ2-1,TRBV30,TGTGCCTGGAAGCGGGAGGGCCGCAATGAGCAGTTCTTC,CAWKREGRNEQFF
-,-,TRBJ2-7,TRBV5-1,TGCGCCAGCAGCTTGGGGTTAGGGACCTACGAGCAGTACTTC,CASSLGLGTYEQYF
TRBD1,many,TRBJ2-7,TRBV24-1,TGTGCCACCAGTGCCCCTCTCGGGACAGGGGACTCCAACGGGATCTACGAGCAGTACTTC,CATSAPLGTGDSNGIYEQYF
-,-,TRBJ1-1,TRBV11-2,TGTGCCAGCAGCCTTCCGGGATGGGCTTTCTTT,CASSLPGWAFF
-,many,TRBJ1-2,TRBV6-1,TGTGCCAGCAGTGATAATGGGATTGGATATGGCTACACCTTC,CASSDNGIGYGYTF
-,many,TRBJ1-1,TRBV30,TGTGCCGTATTAGGCACTGAAGCTTTCTTT,CAVLGTEAFF
-,many,TRBJ2-5,TRBV29-1,TGCAGCGTTATCCGGGGAGTACAAGAGACCCAGTACTTC,CSVIRGVQETQYF
-,many,TRBJ1-5,TRBV5-1,TGCGCCAGCAGCTTAGGTGGGAATGGCAATCAGCCCCAGCATTTT,CASSLGGNGNQPQHF
-,once,TRBJ2-7,TRBV7-9,TGTGCCAGCATCTTACTCCGGTACGAGCAGCTCTTC,CASILLRYEQLF
-,many,TRBJ2-7,TRBV2,TGTGCCAGCACTAGAGGGCTCTACGAGCAGTACTTC,CASTRGLYEQYF
-,few,TRBJ2-6,TRBV6-2/TRBV6-3,TGTGCCAGCTGGCCAAACCTCCAGGGCGCTGGGGCCAACGTCCTGACTTTC,CASWPNLQGAGANVLTF
-,many,TRBJ1-1,TRBV7-9,TGTGCCAGCAGCTTCCAGAAGAACACTGAAGCTTTCTTT,CASSFQKNTEAFF
-,many,TRBJ1-5,TRBV3-1,TGTGCCAGCAGCCAGGGTAATCAGCCCCAGCATTTT,CASSQGNQPQHF
-,many,TRBJ1-1,TRBV6-2/TRBV6-3,TGTGCCAGCAGCCCCCGGACGGGAAGCCTGCGGGCTTTCTTT,CASSPRTGSLRAFF
-,many,TRBJ2-5,TRBV20-1,TGCAGTGCTCCCAGTAGGAGCGACCTATTACAAGAGACCCAGTACTTC,CSAPSRSDLLQETQYF
TRBD2,few,TRBJ2-5,TRBV5-1,TGCGCCAGCAGCCAGGGACTAGCGGGGCTCCAAGAGACCCAGTACTTC,CASSQGLAGLQETQYF
-,few,TRBJ1-1,TRBV6-5,TGTGCCAGCAGGGGCGAGGGGAACACTGAAGCTTTCTTT,CASRGEGNTEAFF
-,few,TRBJ2-7,TRBV14,TGTGCCAGCAGCCAAGCTACCTTCTCCGAGCAGTACTTC,CASSQATFSEQYF
-,many,TRBJ1-5,TRBV28,TGTGCCAGCAGCGTCCTGGGTGTCAATCAGCCCCAGCATTTT,CASSVLGVNQPQHF
-,many,TRBJ1-1,TRBV12-3/TRBV12-4,TGTGCCAGCAGTTTCGGGGGGGCCTTTGGAATTACTGAAGCTTTCTTT,CASSFGGAFGITEAFF
TRBD2,many,TRBJ2-2,TRBV5-1,TGCGCCAGCAGCCGAACTATCAGCGGGAGAAACACCGGGGAGCTGTTTTTT,CASSRTISGRNTGELFF
TRBD1,many,TRBJ1-1,TRBV19,TGTGCCAGTAGCACTGGACGGACAGGGCCTCTAACTGAAGCTTTCTTT,CASSTGRTGPLTEAFF
-,many,TRBJ1-1,TRBV30,TGTGCCTGGCAGGCACTCAACACTGAAGCTTTCTTT,CAWQALNTEAFF
TRBD1,many,TRBJ1-5,TRBV6-5,TGTGCCAGCAGTTCCAGGACAGGAGGAGATCAGCCCCAGCATTTT,CASSSRTGGDQPQHF
TRBD1,-,TRBJ2-5,TRBV6-2/TRBV6-3,TGTGCCAGCAGCCTACAGGGGGCGAAGGAGACCCAGTACTTC,CASSLQGAKETQYF
-,once,TRBJ2-7,TRBV28,TGTGCCAGCACCTCCGCTCGGACCTACGAGCAGTACTTC,CASTSARTYEQYF
TRBD2,many,TRBJ2-7,TRBV29-1,TGCAGCGTTGAAGTGCGGACTAGCGGCACCTACGAGCAGTACTTC,CSVEVRTSGTYEQYF
TRBD2,once,TRBJ2-5,TRBV7-2,TGTGCCAGCAGCTTACCGGGACTAGCGGGAGGGCCTTATTGGGAGACCCAGTACTTC,CASSLPGLAGGPYWETQYF
TRBD1,many,TRBJ1-2,TRBV19,TGTGCCAGTAGTTACCTCCCGGGACAGAGATACGACTATGGCTACACCTTC,CASSYLPGQRYDYGYTF
TRBD1,many,TRBJ2-6,TRBV2,TGTGCCAGCAGATATACAGGGGCTGGGGCCAACGTCCTGACTTTC,CASRYTGAGANVLTF